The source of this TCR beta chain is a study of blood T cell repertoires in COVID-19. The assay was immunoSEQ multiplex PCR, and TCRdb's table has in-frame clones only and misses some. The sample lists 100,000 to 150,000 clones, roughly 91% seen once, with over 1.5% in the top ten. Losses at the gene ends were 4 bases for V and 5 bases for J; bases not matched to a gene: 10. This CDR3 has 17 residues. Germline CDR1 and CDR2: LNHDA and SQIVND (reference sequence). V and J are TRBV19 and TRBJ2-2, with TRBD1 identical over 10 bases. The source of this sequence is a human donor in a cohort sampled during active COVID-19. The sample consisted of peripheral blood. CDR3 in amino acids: CASSSWDRGKRTGELFF. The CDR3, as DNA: TGTGCCAGTAGTAGCTGGGACAGGGGAAAGAGAACCGGGGAGCTGTTTTTT.